This TCR beta chain was captured by sequencing in a study of cytomegalovirus exposure and HLA in healthy donors. General observations from the study: The study put under 200 TCR beta chains on its list as cytomegalovirus-associated. Segments of the TCR beta V type were, in most cases, productive about 90% or about 30% of the time in an earlier analysis.

CDR1 is MGHRA, CDR2 YSYEKL, per germline. The CDR3 has 14 residues. The trim removed 4 bases at V and 4 bases at J, leaving 6 bases unmatched. This clone was picked up one time. Antigen specificity is unknown. The PCR employed 60 Vbeta primers together with 13 Jbeta primers. Measured with immunoSEQ multiplex PCR; TCRdb has only the in-frame clones, and not every one. In the table there are under 200,000 clones, approximately 85% of which are singletons. Everyone who donated was a healthy bone marrow donor. The sample comprised PBMCs. This chain connects TRBV4-1 to TRBJ1-1; 7 bases line up with TRBD1. This TCR derives from a young man in good health and CMV-seropositive. CDR3 loop: CASSRLQGSTEAFF. Here the CDR3 DNA reads TGCGCCAGCAGCCGACTACAGGGGAGCACTGAAGCTTTCTTT.